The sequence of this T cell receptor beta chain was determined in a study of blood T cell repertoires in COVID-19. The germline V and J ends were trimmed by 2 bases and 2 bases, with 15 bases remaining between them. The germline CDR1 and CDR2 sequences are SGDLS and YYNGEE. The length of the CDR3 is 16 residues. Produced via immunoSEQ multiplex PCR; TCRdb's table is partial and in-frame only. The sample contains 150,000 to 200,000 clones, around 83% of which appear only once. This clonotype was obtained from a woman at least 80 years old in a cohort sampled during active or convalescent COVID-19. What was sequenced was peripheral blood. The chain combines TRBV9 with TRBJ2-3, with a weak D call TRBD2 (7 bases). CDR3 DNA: TGTGCCAGCAGCGTTACGGGGGGCCCAAACACAGATACGCAGTATTTT. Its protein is CASSVTGGPNTDTQYF.